This T cell receptor (beta chain) was sequenced during a study of cytomegalovirus exposure and HLA in healthy donors. For the study at large: Early release data held about 92 million unique TCRs from HLA-typed donors.

Amplification used 60 Vbeta primers and 13 Jbeta primers. The table came from immunoSEQ multiplex PCR; TCRdb's copy has only in-frame clones and leaves some out. The sample consists of approximately 100,000 clones, around 81% of them appearing once. The sequence was obtained from a woman aged 25 to 39 in good health and CMV-seronegative. Specimen: PBMCs.

The CDR3 is CASSQDLGGRNTEAFF. The CDR3 bases are TGCGCCAGCAGCCAAGATCTCGGGGGTAGGAACACTGAAGCTTTCTTT. This chain links TRBV4-3 with TRBJ1-1; D is possibly TRBD1 (5 bases). V dropped 0 bases and J dropped 1 base, with 12 bases sitting between them. This CDR3 is built from 16 residues. CDR1 is LGHNA and CDR2 is YSLEER in the germline V gene.